Sequencing of this TCR beta chain was carried out in a study of cytomegalovirus exposure and HLA in healthy donors. Overall study results and limits: Cytomegalovirus association was assigned to about 180 TCR beta chains.

In the case of this clone: Its antigen is still unknown.

Primers for the PCR totalled 60 Vbeta and 13 Jbeta. Assay used: immunoSEQ multiplex PCR; TCRdb lists only in-frame clones, some missing. The sample lists about 89,000 clones; under 80% were seen once. V was cut by 6 bases and J by 4 bases, with 12 bases left in between. The germline V gene has CDR1 SGHVS and CDR2 FQNEAQ. The CDR3 contains 13 residues. The receptor was isolated from a male donor in good health and CMV-seronegative. The sample comprised PBMCs. The rearrangement joins TRBV7-8 to TRBJ1-1, with a possible D match to TRBD1 (5 bases). CDR3 bases: TGTGCCAGCAGGGGACTATCTGCCACTGAAGCTTTCTTT. It is translated as CASRGLSATEAFF.